This passage covers 28 T cell receptor beta chains from one sample sequenced in a study of blood T cell repertoires in COVID-19. Repertoires were generated with immunoSEQ multiplex PCR, while TCRdb's copy carries only in-frame clones and drops some. The data contain 150,000 to 200,000 clones, approximately 80% of them seen just once; the ten biggest clones take up roughly 1.4%. Sequenced: peripheral blood. The source of these receptors is a human donor in a cohort sampled during active COVID-19.

The rearrangement joins TRBV10-3 to TRBJ1-6, with D possibly TRBD1 on 5 matching bases. The germline V and J ends were trimmed by 11 bases and 8 bases, with 16 bases remaining between them. The germline CDR1 and CDR2 sequences are ENHRY and SYGVKD. The CDR3 is 13 residues long. The CDR3 protein is CAVGGVSDSPLHF. As DNA, the CDR3 is TGTGCCGTCGGAGGGGTGTCGGATTCACCCCTCCACTTT.

The gene calls are TRBV10-3 and TRBJ1-3; D gene uncertain. Germline loops: CDR1 ENHRY, CDR2 SYGVKD. The V end lost 2 bases, the J end lost 4 bases, and 6 bases lay between the germline ends. The CDR3 is 13 residues long. The CDR3: CAISETIGNTIYF. In nucleotides, the CDR3 is TGTGCCATCAGTGAGACAATCGGAAACACCATATATTTT.

The chain recombines TRBV27 with TRBJ2-7; a possible D gene is TRBD2 (5 bases). The germline V gene has CDR1 MNHEY and CDR2 SMNVEV (reference sequence). The CDR3 sequence is 14 residues long. The V end lost 5 bases, the J end lost 1 base, and 12 bases lay between the germline ends. The CDR3 DNA reads TGTGCCAGCAGTCCCGGGGAGCGGTCCTACGAGCAGTACTTC. This translates into CASSPGERSYEQYF.

This clone came up once. The chain joins TRBV19 to TRBJ2-5; 7 bases are a match to TRBD2. The germline V gene encodes CDR1 LNHDA and CDR2 SQIVND (reference sequence). The V segment lost 4 bases and the J segment 3 bases; nucleotides outside the gene matches: 5. The CDR3 has 14 amino acids. CDR3 in amino acids: CASSSGGRKETQYF. In DNA form, the CDR3 reads TGTGCCAGTAGTAGCGGGGGACGTAAAGAGACCCAGTACTTC.

The V gene is TRBV6-2 or TRBV6-3, the J gene TRBJ1-1; perhaps TRBD1 as D (5 bases). This CDR3 region has 12 residues. V lost 2 bases to trimming and J lost 10 bases, with 11 bases between them. The germline V gene encodes CDR1 MNHEY and CDR2 SVGEGT. The CDR3 region is CASSYGGQGAFF. The CDR3 bases are TGTGCCAGCAGTTACGGTGGTCAGGGAGCTTTCTTT.

This clone was recorded once. The chain employs TRBV12-3 or TRBV12-4 and TRBJ1-2; 9 bases are a match to TRBD1. The V segment lost 7 bases and the J segment 8 bases; nucleotides outside the gene matches: 8. The CDR3 is made up of 13 amino acids. CDR3 residues: CASNIQGARGYTF. The CDR3 region has the DNA TGTGCCAGCAACATACAGGGGGCGAGAGGCTACACCTTC.

V gene TRBV6-2 or TRBV6-3 combines with J gene TRBJ2-2, with D possibly TRBD2 on 5 matching bases. CDR3 size: 14 residues. CDR1 MNHEY and CDR2 SVGEGT come from the germline V gene. V was shortened by 6 bases and J by 1 base, with 9 bases between the two germline ends. CDR3 region: CASSASRNTGELFF. The CDR3 DNA is TGTGCCAGCAGCGCTAGCAGGAACACCGGGGAGCTGTTTTTT.

J is TRBJ1-5 and V is TRBV7-9; no clear D gene. The V and J ends lost 1 base and 5 bases respectively, with 6 bases between them. Germline-derived CDR1 and CDR2 are SEHNR and FQNEAQ (reference sequence). This CDR3 has 13 amino acids. The CDR3 DNA reads as TGTGCCAGCAGCTTAGAGCCCGATCAGCCCCAGCATTTT. Amino acid sequence: CASSLEPDQPQHF.

This clone showed up just once. The chain combines TRBV6-5 with TRBJ1-2, with D tentatively TRBD1 (5 bases). V was trimmed by 0 bases and J by 6 bases, leaving 17 bases between them. Germline V gives CDR1 MNHEY, CDR2 SVGAGI. The CDR3 sequence is 16 residues long. CDR3 in amino acids: CASSYSMGRVGDGYTF. The CDR3, as DNA: TGTGCCAGCAGTTACTCGATGGGCAGGGTAGGAGATGGCTACACCTTC.

The chain employs TRBV7-6 and TRBJ2-7, with 10 bases matching TRBD2. This CDR3 is built from 16 residues. The germline V gene encodes CDR1 SGHVS and CDR2 FNYEAQ. Unmatched junction bases numbered 8, after V lost 2 bases and J lost 4 bases. CDR3 in amino acids: CASSLTGLAGVYEQYF. The CDR3 DNA reads as TGTGCCAGCAGCTTAACCGGCCTAGCGGGGGTATACGAGCAGTACTTC.

This clone was found once. The chain recombines TRBV19 with TRBJ2-6; 11 bases are a match to TRBD1. This CDR3 is built from 18 residues. Trimming cost V 7 bases and J 0 bases; bases outside gene matches: 8. Looked up from germline, CDR1 is LNHDA and CDR2 is SQIVND (reference sequence). The CDR3 sequence is CASTPVGQGDSGANVLTF. The CDR3 coding sequence is TGTGCCAGTACCCCCGTGGGACAGGGGGACTCTGGGGCCAACGTCCTGACTTTC. The entire variable domain, with the rest obtained from reference TRBV19 and TRBJ2-6, is as follows: DGGITQSPKYLFRKEGQNVTLSCEQNLNHDAMYWYRQDPGQGLRLIYYSQIVNDFQKGDIAEGYSVSREKKESFPLTVTSAQKNPTAFYLCASTPVGQGDSGANVLTFGAGSRLTVL.

The chain uses TRBV10-2 and TRBJ1-1; 7 nucleotides align to TRBD1. The CDR3 loop spans 15 amino acids. V lost 6 bases and J lost 1; bases outside the gene matches: 8. Germline CDR1 WSHSY, CDR2 SAAADI. The CDR3 bases are TGCGCCAGCAGCGGATCAGGGGGTGGGAACACTGAAGCTTTCTTT. It translates to CASSGSGGGNTEAFF.

The gene calls are TRBV5-4 and TRBJ2-1; D is possibly TRBD2 (6 bases). The V and J ends lost 0 bases and 7 bases respectively, with 14 bases between them. Germline loops: CDR1 SGHNT, CDR2 YYREEE (reference sequence). This CDR3 spans 15 amino acids. The CDR3 DNA reads TGTGCCAGCAGCTTGGACGGGAGCCCCTGGAATGAGCAGTTCTTC. This sequence encodes CASSLDGSPWNEQFF.

The V gene is TRBV5-1, the J gene TRBJ2-5; 7 bases line up with TRBD1. J was trimmed by 2 bases and V by 3 bases; bases with no gene match: 4. CDR1 is SGHRS, CDR2 YFSETQ, per germline. The CDR3 spans 14 residues. CDR3 amino acids: CASSWGTEQETQYF. CDR3 coding DNA: TGCGCCAGCAGCTGGGGGACAGAACAAGAGACCCAGTACTTC.

The rearrangement joins TRBV4-3 to TRBJ1-2; possibly TRBD1 for D (5 bases). Germline CDR1 reads LGHNA; CDR2 reads YSLEER. The CDR3 has 14 amino acids. The V end lost 0 bases, the J end lost 8 bases, and 13 bases lay between the germline ends. The CDR3 reads CASSQDRVHRGYTF. The CDR3, as DNA: TGCGCCAGCAGCCAAGATCGGGTTCACAGGGGCTACACCTTC.

Comment on this clone: Distinct nucleotide sequences in the sample also encode this CDR3. V is TRBV5-1 and J is TRBJ2-7; 8 bases are a match to TRBD1. Trimming removed 0 bases from V and 0 bases from J; junction bases left unmatched: 2. CDR1 is SGHRS and CDR2 is YFSETQ in the germline V gene. CDR3 length: 15 amino acids. CDR3 bases: TGCGCCAGCAGCTTGGCGGGGACAGGCTCCTACGAGCAGTACTTC. Protein product: CASSLAGTGSYEQYF.

The chain links TRBV7-2 to TRBJ2-7; 14 positions agree with TRBD2. V gave up 6 bases and J gave up 6 bases; unmatched junction bases: 4. The CDR3 totals 14 residues. Germline CDR1 SGHTA, CDR2 FQGNSA. The DNA for the CDR3 is TGTGCCAGCAGATCGGGACTAGCGGGAGTCGAGCAGTACTTC. Amino acid sequence: CASRSGLAGVEQYF.

The chain has TRBV5-1 and TRBJ2-2, with 11 bases that match TRBD1. The germline V gene encodes CDR1 SGHRS and CDR2 YFSETQ. The V segment lost 1 base and the J segment 6 bases; nucleotides outside the gene matches: 11. The CDR3 covers 18 residues. The CDR3 protein is CASSLLSGQGGLAGELFF. The CDR3 DNA is TGCGCCAGCAGCTTGCTCTCGGGACAGGGGGGATTGGCCGGGGAGCTGTTTTTT.

V gene TRBV6-4 combines with J gene TRBJ2-1; 9 nucleotides agree with TRBD2. With V trimmed by 5 bases and J by 7 bases, 9 bases remained unmatched. The CDR3 extends over 15 amino acids. From germline, CDR1 is MRHNA and CDR2 SNTAGT. The CDR3 here is CASSSLAGEGNEQFF. Here the CDR3 DNA reads TGTGCCAGCAGTTCTTTAGCGGGAGAGGGAAATGAGCAGTTCTTC.

V is TRBV9 and J is TRBJ2-7; TRBD2 agrees at 7 bases. Germline V gives CDR1 SGDLS, CDR2 YYNGEE. Germline trimming cut 0 bases from V and 4 bases from J; bases unmatched to any gene: 1. The CDR3 totals 13 residues. CDR3: CASSVGDYYEQYF. CDR3 DNA: TGTGCCAGCAGCGTAGGGGACTATTACGAGCAGTACTTC.

This rearrangement joins TRBV28 to TRBJ2-3; possibly TRBD1 for D (7 bases). Trimming took 6 bases from V and 7 from J, leaving 17 bases between them. The CDR3 is made up of 14 amino acids. Germline CDR1 MDHEN, CDR2 SYDVKM. The CDR3 DNA sequence: TGTGCCAGCAGCCCCAGGCGGGACAGCCATACGCAGTATTTT. Its protein is CASSPRRDSHTQYF.

This clone appeared once. The gene calls are TRBV7-9 and TRBJ2-7; 7 bases match TRBD1. V dropped 1 base and J dropped 6; count of bases not matched to a gene: 6. The CDR3 spans 14 residues. Germline lookup yields CDR1 SEHNR and CDR2 FQNEAQ (reference sequence). The CDR3 sequence is CASSLGDRVREQYF. CDR3 DNA sequence: TGTGCCAGCAGCTTAGGTGACAGGGTTCGCGAGCAGTACTTC.

The chain uses TRBV5-1 and TRBJ1-4; 11 nucleotides line up with TRBD1. CDR1 SGHRS and CDR2 YFSETQ come from the germline V gene. The CDR3 is 16 residues long. V was pared by 7 bases and J by 3 bases, with 8 bases of the junction left unmatched. The CDR3 nucleotides are TGCGCCAGCGGACGGACAGGGGGCATAGCTAATGAAAAACTGTTTTTT. Translated, it gives CASGRTGGIANEKLFF.

This chain uses TRBV5-4 with TRBJ1-5; 8 bases fit TRBD1. With V trimmed by 0 bases and J by 2 bases, 13 bases remained unmatched. CDR1 is SGHNT, CDR2 YYREEE, per germline (reference sequence). The CDR3 spans 19 residues. In DNA, the CDR3 is TGTGCCAGCAGCTTGGAATTGGGGACAGGAGATAAGGGCAATCAGCCCCAGCATTTT. Translated, it gives CASSLELGTGDKGNQPQHF.

This clone was seen a single time. This chain uses TRBV6-1 with TRBJ1-3; D is unclear. The CDR3 covers 15 residues. Trimming removed 3 bases at V and 0 bases at J, with 9 bases between. Germline V gene sequence: CDR1 MNHNS, CDR2 SASEGT. CDR3 DNA sequence: TGTGCCAGCAGTGACAGGATCAGCTCTGGAAACACCATATATTTT. This sequence encodes CASSDRISSGNTIYF.

The chain couples TRBV28 to TRBJ2-2; 9 positions match TRBD1. The CDR3 covers 13 residues. Germline assignment: CDR1 MDHEN and CDR2 SYDVKM. The V and J ends lost 9 bases and 5 bases, in that order; junction bases with no gene match: 4. Here the CDR3 DNA reads TGTGCCAGTGACAGGGGGAGAACCGGGGAGCTGTTTTTT. Translation: CASDRGRTGELFF. The full variable domain, in which reference TRBV28 and TRBJ2-2 provide the parts outside the CDR3, is DVKVTQSSRYLVKRTGEKVFLECVQDMDHENMFWYRQDPGLGLRLIYFSYDVKMKEKGDIPEGYSVSREKKERFSLILESASTNQTSMYLCASDRGRTGELFFGEGSRLTVL.

The chain carries TRBV18 and TRBJ2-3; 7 bases are a match to TRBD1. This CDR3 contains 16 residues. V lost 4 bases, J lost 1 base, and 8 bases stayed unmatched. Germline lookup yields CDR1 KGHSH and CDR2 LQKENI. The CDR3 loop is CASSLKQGSGTDTQYF. The CDR3 DNA sequence: TGTGCCAGCTCACTTAAACAGGGGTCAGGCACAGATACGCAGTATTTT.

V and J are TRBV25-1 and TRBJ2-1; 10 bases align to TRBD2. Germline CDR1 MGHDK, CDR2 SYGVNS. V trimming: 2 bases; J trimming: 7 bases; junction bases outside the gene matches: 8. The CDR3 runs to 16 residues. The CDR3 protein is CASSEASGRAKNEQFF. DNA of the CDR3: TGTGCCAGCAGTGAAGCGAGCGGGAGGGCCAAGAATGAGCAGTTCTTC. The full variable domain, completed using reference TRBV25-1 and TRBJ2-1, is EADIYQTPRYLVIGTGKKITLECSQTMGHDKMYWYQQDPGMELHLIHYSYGVNSTEKGDLSSESTVSRIRTEHFPLTLESARPSHTSQYLCASSEASGRAKNEQFFGPGTRLTVL.